What follows are 13 T cell receptor beta chains derived from one specimen sequenced in a study of T cell changes during pregnancy in multiple sclerosis. The repertoire was sequenced with immunoSEQ multiplex PCR; TCRdb's copy has only in-frame clones and lacks some. Here the sample spans roughly 68,000 clones, 90% to 95% being singletons. Source: peripheral blood, taken in the second trimester of pregnancy. These receptor sequences come from a female donor in good health, enrolled as a control in a pregnancy study.

The chain has TRBV6-6 and TRBJ1-1; D unclear. Germline V lookup: CDR1 MNHNY, CDR2 SVGAGI (reference sequence). The germline V and J ends were trimmed by 8 bases and 10 bases, with 17 bases remaining between them. The CDR3 totals 12 residues. CDR3 amino acids: CASLPSSGRAFF. DNA for the CDR3: TGTGCCAGCCTGCCTTCTTCTGGGAGAGCTTTCTTT.

The J gene is TRBJ1-2, the V gene TRBV6-5, with TRBD1 identical over 8 bases. Germline V CDR1 and CDR2: MNHEY, SVGAGI. The J segment lost 4 bases and the V segment lost 6 bases, leaving 4 bases of the junction unmatched. The CDR3 extends over 13 amino acids. The CDR3 spells CASSRGQGYGYTF. For the CDR3, the DNA is TGTGCCAGCAGCCGCGGACAGGGCTATGGCTACACCTTC.

The chain joins TRBV11-2 to TRBJ2-7, with TRBD2 matching 10 bases. This CDR3 has 18 amino acids. V was pared by 5 bases and J by 4 bases, with 17 bases of the junction left unmatched. CDR1 SGHAT and CDR2 FQNNGV come from the germline V gene. In DNA, the CDR3 is TGTGCCAGCAGCGCGGCCCCCGATAGCGGGGGGACCCATTACGAGCAGTACTTC. Its protein product is CASSAAPDSGGTHYEQYF.

J is TRBJ1-5 and V is TRBV19; D call uncertain. Trimming stripped 5 bases from V and 5 bases from J, with 16 bases between. This CDR3 has 15 amino acids. CDR1 is LNHDA, CDR2 SQIVND, per germline (reference sequence). For the CDR3, the DNA is TGTGCCAGTAGTTTGAGCGCGACGGCCCATCAGCCCCAGCATTTT. Translation: CASSLSATAHQPQHF. The full variable domain, its missing parts supplied by reference TRBV19 and TRBJ1-5, is DGGITQSPKYLFRKEGQNVTLSCEQNLNHDAMYWYRQDPGQGLRLIYYSQIVNDFQKGDIAEGYSVSREKKESFPLTVTSAQKNPTAFYLCASSLSATAHQPQHFGDGTRLSIL.

This rearrangement joins TRBV14 to TRBJ2-7; D unresolved. The V end was cut by 1 base, the J end by 3 bases, with 7 bases between. The CDR3 runs 13 residues. Looked up from germline, CDR1 is SGHDN and CDR2 is FVKESK. In DNA form, the CDR3 reads TGTGCCAGCAGCCAAGTGGAGTTCTACGAGCAGTACTTC. Translated: CASSQVEFYEQYF.

The chain joins TRBV27 to TRBJ1-2; maybe TRBD1 (5 bases). V lost 4 bases, J lost 4 bases, and 13 bases lay in between. CDR1 is MNHEY and CDR2 is SMNVEV in the germline V gene (reference sequence). The CDR3 contains 14 residues. The DNA for the CDR3 is TGTGCCAGCAGTTACGACAGTTCGGGCTATGGCTACACCTTC. Translating it yields CASSYDSSGYGYTF.

The V call is TRBV11-3, the J call TRBJ2-7, with D possibly TRBD1 on 6 matching bases. The CDR3 loop spans 14 amino acids. Germline V gives CDR1 SGHNT, CDR2 YENEEA. The ends were cut back, 2 bases at V and 2 bases at J, with 10 bases in the middle. The CDR3 spells CASSLSTGTYEQYF. The DNA of the CDR3 is TGTGCCAGCAGCTTATCGACAGGCACCTACGAGCAGTACTTC.

V usage is TRBV9 and J usage is TRBJ2-5, with 8 bases fitting TRBD2. Germline lookup yields CDR1 SGDLS and CDR2 YYNGEE. The CDR3 is 16 residues long. V was clipped by 3 bases and J by 3 bases; unmatched bases: 10. This CDR3 is CASSENAGGPEETQYF. As DNA, the CDR3 is TGTGCCAGCAGCGAGAACGCGGGAGGTCCGGAAGAGACCCAGTACTTC.

This chain uses TRBV6-1 with TRBJ1-1; D not resolved. Germline values: CDR1 MNHNS, CDR2 SASEGT. The CDR3 totals 13 residues. V lost 4 bases and J lost 1, with 7 bases in between. The CDR3 here is CASSGSGNTEAFF. The CDR3 DNA reads as TGTGCCAGCAGTGGATCAGGGAACACTGAAGCTTTCTTT.

This chain uses TRBV28 with TRBJ2-7, with TRBD1 matching 8 bases. The V and J ends lost 7 bases and 3 bases, in that order; junction bases with no gene match: 8. CDR3 size: 14 residues. Germline assignment: CDR1 MDHEN and CDR2 SYDVKM. The CDR3 sequence is CASNTGQVLYEQYF. The CDR3 DNA sequence: TGTGCCAGCAACACGGGACAGGTCCTCTACGAGCAGTACTTC.

This clone was detected only once. The chain joins TRBV18 to TRBJ2-3; a possible D gene is TRBD2 (6 bases). Germline values: CDR1 KGHSH, CDR2 LQKENI. This CDR3 region has 15 residues. Trimming took 1 base from V and 4 from J, leaving 12 bases between them. The CDR3 reads CASSPLPGGADTQYF. The DNA of the CDR3 is TGTGCCAGCTCACCACTTCCCGGAGGGGCAGATACGCAGTATTTT. Looking up the rest from reference TRBV18 and TRBJ2-3 gives the full variable domain: NAGVMQNPRHLVRRRGQEARLRCSPMKGHSHVYWYRQLPEEGLKFMVYLQKENIIDESGMPKERFSAEFPKEGPSILRIQQVVRGDSAAYFCASSPLPGGADTQYFGPGTRLTVL.

The chain uses TRBV6-1 and TRBJ2-1, with D possibly TRBD2 on 5 matching bases. The CDR3 sequence is 12 residues long. Trimming stripped 1 base from V and 10 bases from J, with 8 bases between. The germline gives CDR1 MNHNS, CDR2 SASEGT. This CDR3 is CASSEVGGEQFF. CDR3 in DNA: TGTGCCAGCAGTGAAGTCGGCGGGGAGCAGTTCTTC.

Only one count was recorded for this clone. The genes are TRBV5-4 and TRBJ2-1, with 13 bases matching TRBD2. This CDR3 has 17 amino acids. J was trimmed by 5 bases and V by 2 bases; bases with no gene match: 7. CDR1 is SGHNT, CDR2 YYREEE, per germline (reference sequence). The CDR3: CASSFSGLAGKNNEQFF. The CDR3 DNA is TGTGCCAGCAGCTTCTCGGGACTAGCGGGAAAAAACAATGAGCAGTTCTTC.